These 28 T cell receptor beta chains were sequenced from one sample in a study of T-cell reconstitution after alpha-beta-depleted transplantation in children. Preparing the TCRbeta library involved the use of unique molecular identifiers. TCRdb recomputed calls from the PCR reads with MiXCR, one row per CDR3 protein. The sample has a few hundred thousand distinct CDR3 sequences, around 10% seen once. The sequenced sample was PBMCs from the stem cell graft donor, obtained from the stem cell graft. These receptors all come from a human donor who donated a stem cell graft to a child with acute lymphoblastic leukemia.

There are many counts of this clonotype. The rearrangement joins TRBV7-9 to TRBJ2-3; D unclear. V was pared by 5 bases and J by 11 bases, with 11 bases between. The CDR3 runs 11 residues. Germline V lookup: CDR1 SEHNR, CDR2 FQNEAQ (reference sequence). The CDR3 is CASSASWGQYF. The DNA for the CDR3 is TGTGCCAGCAGCGCCTCATGGGGGCAGTATTTT. The variable domain in full, completed from reference TRBV7-9 and TRBJ2-3, reads DTGVSQNPRHKITKRGQNVTFRCDPISEHNRLYWYRQTLGQGPEFLTYFQNEAQLEKSRLLSDRFSAERPKGSFSTLEIQRTEQGDSAMYLCASSASWGQYFGPGTRLTVL.

This clonotype was seen only a few times. V and J are TRBV12-3 or TRBV12-4 and TRBJ2-5; 9 bases map to TRBD1. The junction had 7 bases not matched to a gene; V was cut back by 6 bases and J by 5 bases. This CDR3 has 14 residues. The CDR3 sequence: CASSRTGVGETQYF. The CDR3 DNA is TGTGCCAGCAGCAGGACAGGGGTGGGGGAGACCCAGTACTTC.

This clonotype was seen a few times. The V gene is TRBV11-2, the J gene TRBJ2-2; 9 nucleotides agree with TRBD1. J gave up 2 bases and V 5 bases, and 9 bases lay outside the gene matches. Germline CDR1 SGHAT, CDR2 FQNNGV. The CDR3 runs 17 residues. The CDR3 nucleotides are TGTGCCAGCAGCAGGGGCTGGGGACAGGGAAACACCGGGGAGCTGTTTTTT. Amino acids: CASSRGWGQGNTGELFF.

The chain links TRBV6-5 to TRBJ1-1; TRBD1 aligns across 10 bases. Per germline, CDR1 MNHEY and CDR2 SVGAGI. This CDR3 contains 17 residues. The V segment lost 3 bases and the J segment 3 bases; nucleotides outside the gene matches: 10. The CDR3 DNA sequence: TGTGCCAGCAGTTATTGCCCCAAGGACAGGGGGGACACTGAAGCTTTCTTT. This codes for CASSYCPKDRGDTEAFF.

The chain joins TRBV5-5 to TRBJ2-1, with D uncertain. With 1 base removed from V and 10 bases from J, the gap between germline ends came to 12 bases. Germline V gene sequence: CDR1 SGHKS, CDR2 YYEKEE (reference sequence). The length of the CDR3 is 13 residues. The CDR3 sequence is CASSLLILWEQFF. CDR3 in DNA: TGTGCCAGCAGCTTGCTTATATTGTGGGAGCAGTTCTTC.

This chain connects TRBV19 to TRBJ1-1; D unresolved. The CDR3 totals 13 residues. CDR1 and CDR2 from the germline V gene are LNHDA and SQIVND (reference sequence). The V and J ends lost 3 bases and 0 bases respectively, with 5 bases between them. CDR3 DNA: TGTGCCAGTAGTATTTACGTGAACACTGAAGCTTTCTTT. The encoded protein is CASSIYVNTEAFF.

This clonotype has ten or more counts. This chain links TRBV6-6 with TRBJ2-5; D unresolved. Germline CDR1 is MNHNY and CDR2 is SVGAGI (reference sequence). The V end lost 2 bases, the J end lost 3 bases, and 4 bases lay between the germline ends. This CDR3 is built from 12 residues. The CDR3 nucleotides are TGTGCCAGCAGTTACGGGGAAGAGACCCAGTACTTC. Translated: CASSYGEETQYF.

This clonotype was seen a few times. This chain joins TRBV5-6 and TRBJ2-7; tentative D call: TRBD1 (5 bases). The germline V and J ends were trimmed by 4 bases and 1 base, with 12 bases remaining between them. The length of the CDR3 is 14 residues. Germline V CDR1 and CDR2: SGHDT, YYEEEE. The CDR3 protein is CASSPSRGSYEQYF. CDR3 nucleotides: TGTGCCAGCAGCCCATCTAGGGGTTCCTACGAGCAGTACTTC.

This clonotype was seen a handful of times. Sequence at one end of the junction differs from germline and may be a read error. DNA for the CDR3: TGTGCCAGCAGCCAAGGAGGATCTAGCGGGGGCCCACATTTT. Translated, it gives CASSQGGSSGGPHF. This chain joins TRBV4-2 and TRBJ2-3; 10 nucleotides agree with TRBD2. The CDR3 covers 14 residues. From germline, CDR1 is LGHNA and CDR2 YNFKEQ.

This clonotype was recorded a few times. This sequence joins TRBV3-1 and TRBJ2-1; 7 bases align to TRBD2. There are 16 residues in the CDR3. V lost 4 bases to trimming and J lost 0 bases; unmatched junction nucleotides: 6. Looked up from germline, CDR1 is LGHDT and CDR2 is YNNKEL (reference sequence). CDR3 sequence (DNA): TGTGCCAGCAGCCGGGACCCGGGAGGCTCCTACAATGAGCAGTTCTTC. This translates into CASSRDPGGSYNEQFF.

This clonotype was recorded a few times. This chain uses TRBV27 with TRBJ1-4; possibly TRBD1 for D (6 bases). Trimming took 5 bases from V and 0 from J, leaving 22 bases between them. Germline V gene sequence: CDR1 MNHEY, CDR2 SMNVEV (reference sequence). CDR3 length: 19 amino acids. The CDR3 is CASSTNHGQFRSTNEKLFF. The CDR3 region has the DNA TGTGCCAGCAGTACAAATCACGGACAGTTCAGGTCAACTAATGAAAAACTGTTTTTT.

This clonotype has more than one count but fewer than ten. The chain couples TRBV4-2 to TRBJ1-2; 8 bases align to TRBD1. Germline V gives CDR1 LGHNA, CDR2 YNFKEQ. This CDR3 spans 12 amino acids. The trim removed 4 bases at V and 8 bases at J, leaving 3 bases unmatched. The CDR3 DNA reads as TGTGCCAGCAGCCCTCGGGACAGGGGCTACACCTTC. Protein: CASSPRDRGYTF.

The sample holds a few counts of this clonotype. Relative to the germline gene, one junction end is altered; a read error may explain this. The chain combines TRBV20-1 with TRBJ2-2, with D possibly TRBD1 on 6 matching bases. CDR1 and CDR2 from the germline V gene are DFQATT and SNEGSKA (reference sequence). This CDR3 comprises 14 residues. DNA of the CDR3: TGCAGTGCTAGTTTACAGGGAAACACCGGGGAGTTGTTTTTT. Its protein product is CSASLQGNTGELFF.

The chain employs TRBV6-1 and TRBJ2-7; D remains unclear. The CDR3 length is 15 residues. The ends were cut back, 6 bases at V and 1 base at J, with 16 bases in the middle. The V gene's germline CDR1 is MNHNS and CDR2 SASEGT. The CDR3 nucleotides are TGTGCCAGCAGACACCCTGCGGTCGGTTCCTACGAGCAGTACTTC. It encodes CASRHPAVGSYEQYF.

This rearrangement joins TRBV10-3 to TRBJ2-1, with TRBD2 identical over 14 bases. V dropped 8 bases and J dropped 9; count of bases not matched to a gene: 6. The germline V gene encodes CDR1 ENHRY and CDR2 SYGVKD. The CDR3 totals 14 residues. CDR3 loop: CAIGTSGGYGEQFF. CDR3 coding DNA: TGTGCCATCGGGACTAGCGGGGGTTATGGTGAGCAGTTCTTC.

This clonotype was picked up many times. The CDR3 DNA follows: TGTGCCAGCAGGGTATCATCAGGCAGGTCTAGCTCCTATAATTCACCCCTCCACTTT. The encoded protein is CASRVSSGRSSSYNSPLHF. V is TRBV2 and J is TRBJ1-6; no reliable D call. Trimming left V 6 bases short and J 0 bases short, with 21 bases between. CDR1 and CDR2 (germline): SNHLY, FYNNEI. The CDR3 sequence is 19 residues long.

The V call is TRBV4-3, the J call TRBJ2-3; D remains ambiguous. The CDR3 runs 16 residues. CDR1 and CDR2 (germline): LGHNA, YSLEER. V lost 0 bases and J lost 3, with 13 bases in between. The CDR3 loop is CASSQDYMLGTDTQYF. The CDR3 DNA reads TGCGCCAGCAGCCAAGATTATATGTTGGGGACAGATACGCAGTATTTT.

This clonotype has just a few counts. The chain uses TRBV3-1 and TRBJ2-3; tentative D call: TRBD1 (7 bases). Germline V gives CDR1 LGHDT, CDR2 YNNKEL (reference sequence). The germline V and J ends were trimmed by 0 bases and 7 bases, with 11 bases remaining between them. The CDR3 extends over 14 amino acids. This chain's CDR3 is CASSQEGGGNTQYF. The CDR3 bases are TGTGCCAGCAGCCAAGAAGGGGGCGGGAATACGCAGTATTTT.

The V call is TRBV29-1, the J call TRBJ2-2; possibly TRBD2 for D (7 bases). From germline, CDR1 is SQVTM and CDR2 ANQGSEA. The ends were cut back, 5 bases at V and 7 bases at J, with 17 bases in the middle. The CDR3 has 14 residues. In nucleotides, the CDR3 is TGCAGCGTTCTAAGGGGGGGGAGAGGCGGGGAGCTGTTTTTT. It codes for CSVLRGGRGGELFF.

The chain links TRBV4-2 to TRBJ2-2; the match to TRBD2 covers 12 bases. The CDR3 has 17 residues. Germline lookup yields CDR1 LGHNA and CDR2 YNFKEQ. V gave up 0 bases and J gave up 6 bases; unmatched junction bases: 5. The DNA of the CDR3 is TGTGCCAGCAGCCAAGATCCGGCTAGCGGGGGGGCCGGGGAGCTGTTTTTT. It encodes CASSQDPASGGAGELFF.

The CDR3 loop is CSASPRLMPLHF. CDR3 DNA sequence: TGCAGTGCTAGCCCCCGACTAATGCCCCTCCACTTT. This chain uses TRBV20-1 with TRBJ1-6, with no clear D. The CDR3 runs to 12 residues. Germline CDR1 and CDR2: DFQATT and SNEGSKA (reference sequence). Trimming took off 3 bases at V and 13 bases at J, with 13 bases between the two ends.

This clonotype was observed at least ten times. The gene calls are TRBV7-2 and TRBJ2-3; 10 positions agree with TRBD2. Germline V gives CDR1 SGHTA, CDR2 FQGNSA. CDR3 length: 14 amino acids. The junction had 5 bases not matched to a gene; V was cut back by 7 bases and J by 4 bases. The CDR3 DNA follows: TGTGCCAGCACGACGAGCGGGGGGGCAGATACGCAGTATTTT. Translating it yields CASTTSGGADTQYF. Looking up the rest from reference TRBV7-2 and TRBJ2-3 gives the full variable domain: GAGVSQSPSNKVTEKGKDVELRCDPISGHTALYWYRQSLGQGLEFLIYFQGNSAPDKSGLPSDRFSAERTGGSVSTLTIQRTQQEDSAVYLCASTTSGGADTQYFGPGTRLTVL.

This clonotype was counted between two and nine times. This chain's CDR3 is CASSQQRTGSLGEQFF. DNA of the CDR3: TGCGCCAGCAGCCAACAGAGGACAGGGTCCCTAGGTGAGCAGTTCTTC. The V call is TRBV4-3, the J call TRBJ2-1, with 8 bases that match TRBD1. This CDR3 is built from 16 residues. Germline CDR1 LGHNA, CDR2 YSLEER. The junction had 12 bases not matched to a gene; V was cut back by 2 bases and J by 9 bases.

The sample holds a few counts of this clonotype. This chain joins TRBV7-2 and TRBJ2-3, with D perhaps being TRBD1 or TRBD2 (5 bases each). V dropped 7 bases and J dropped 4 bases, with 18 bases sitting between them. The CDR3 sequence is 15 residues long. CDR1 and CDR2 from the germline V gene are SGHTA and FQGNSA. The CDR3 here is CASTQWGRSADTQYF. The CDR3 nucleotides read TGTGCCAGCACCCAGTGGGGACGTTCGGCAGATACGCAGTATTTT.

The CDR3 coding sequence is TGTGCCACACAAAGAGACAGGGGCCATAGCAATCAGCCCCAGCATTTT. This translates into CATQRDRGHSNQPQHF. The V and J genes are TRBV6-1 and TRBJ1-5; 8 bases are shared with TRBD1. This CDR3 comprises 16 residues. The germline V gene has CDR1 MNHNS and CDR2 SASEGT. V was pared by 10 bases and J by 0 bases, with 11 bases of the junction left unmatched.

The CDR3 region has the DNA TGTGCCAGCAGCCCCGGGCTGGGGGCTGATGGCTACACCTTC. Residues: CASSPGLGADGYTF. This chain joins TRBV9 and TRBJ1-2; D may be TRBD1 (6 bases). The V end was cut by 4 bases, the J end by 6 bases, with 16 bases between. CDR3 length: 14 amino acids. CDR1 SGDLS and CDR2 YYNGEE come from the germline V gene.

This clonotype was observed many times. The J gene is TRBJ2-2, the V gene TRBV5-1, with TRBD1 as a possible D gene (6 bases). This CDR3 has 15 amino acids. The V gene's germline CDR1 is SGHRS and CDR2 YFSETQ. With 2 bases removed from V and 1 base from J, the gap between germline ends came to 9 bases. The DNA for the CDR3 is TGCGCCAGCAGCTTAGGGACAATGAACACCGGGGAGCTGTTTTTT. It codes for CASSLGTMNTGELFF.

A few counts support this clonotype. J is TRBJ1-5 and V is TRBV11-2, with a tentative D call TRBD1 (5 bases). V gave up 9 bases and J gave up 6 bases, with 18 bases separating them. Per the germline V gene, CDR1 is SGHAT and CDR2 is FQNNGV. The CDR3 length is 14 residues. CDR3 sequence (DNA): TGTGCCAGTCGTATCGGGGCGGGAATTCAGCCCCAGCATTTT. As protein: CASRIGAGIQPQHF.